This T cell receptor (beta chain) originates from a study of CD4 and CD8 cells across lung adenocarcinoma regions. Localized lung adenocarcinoma, a non-small cell lung cancer, affected the donors. This clonotype was seen a handful of times. Germline CDR1 MNHNS, CDR2 SASEGT. The CDR3 length is 16 residues. V shed 7 bases and J shed 4 bases, with 21 bases lying between them. Via MiXCR, TCRdb re-called the PCR reads, giving one row per CDR3 protein. The repertoire includes over 10,000 distinct CDR3 sequences, roughly 56% of them detected once, and around 36% sits in the top ten. The sequence came from a female donor with lung adenocarcinoma. The CD4 and CD8 labels of this study may be unreliable. Material for sequencing was CD8+ T cells from the margin of a lung tumor. The rearrangement links TRBV6-1 to TRBJ2-3, with D maybe TRBD2 (5 bases). The CDR3 coding sequence is TGTGCCAGCACTACAAAAGGGAGCTTTAAGGCAGATACGCAGTATTTT. It codes for CASTTKGSFKADTQYF.